These T cell receptor beta chains were read from a single sample in a study of human thymus T cells. TCRdb's copy holds only in-frame clones and misses some; the assay was immunoSEQ multiplex PCR. The profile shows roughly 120,000 clones, just under 95% of them singletons. Source material: thymus tissue. These receptors all come from a boy under two years old with a congenital heart defect but otherwise immunologically healthy. The CDR3 runs from the conserved cysteine through the conserved F or W. The D gene is left open where the match is weak. Part of the rows lack a size; the others show once, few, many or a class for expanded clones.

clone_size | j_call | d_call | v_call | cdr3_aa | cdr3_nt
. | TRBJ2-6 | . | TRBV5-6 | CASSHRGDSGANVLTF | TGTGCCAGCAGTCATCGCGGGGACTCTGGGGCCAACGTCCTGACTTTC
once | TRBJ1-2 | . | TRBV9 | CASSVVQNYGYTF | TGTGCCAGCAGCGTAGTACAGAACTATGGCTACACCTTC
once | TRBJ2-1 | . | TRBV5-4 | CASSLQKGLFLHEQFF | TGTGCCAGCAGCTTACAAAAGGGACTTTTTCTACATGAGCAGTTCTTC
. | TRBJ2-7 | TRBD1 | TRBV5-4 | CASSGDRVPYEQYF | TGTGCCAGCAGCGGGGACAGGGTCCCCTACGAGCAGTACTTC
. | TRBJ1-4 | TRBD1 | TRBV28 | CASSSRDRGLEGPNTATNEKLFF | TGTGCCAGCAGTTCCCGGGACAGGGGGCTTGAGGGACCCAATACGGCAACTAATGAAAAACTGTTTTTT
. | TRBJ2-2 | . | TRBV6-5 | CASSDPPDCRELFF | TGTGCCAGCAGTGACCCTCCGGACTGCCGGGAGCTGTTTTTT
. | TRBJ2-7 | . | TRBV11-2 | CASSLDLGFGYEQYF | TGTGCCAGCAGCTTAGATCTGGGGTTTGGGTACGAGCAGTACTTC
. | TRBJ2-5 | . | TRBV12-2 | CASRFSRGMGKTQYF | TGTGCAAGTCGCTTCAGCAGGGGTATGGGAAAGACCCAGTACTTC
. | TRBJ1-1 | TRBD1 | TRBV19 | CASKDDLGQGPNTEAFF | TGTGCCAGTAAGGATGATCTGGGACAGGGGCCGAACACTGAAGCTTTCTTT
. | TRBJ2-2 | . | TRBV19 | CASTLVRGPGELFF | TGTGCCAGTACCTTGGTAAGGGGACCCGGGGAGCTGTTTTTT
. | TRBJ2-6 | . | TRBV18 | CASSPEGLRSGANVLTF | TGTGCCAGCTCACCGGAAGGTTTGCGCTCTGGGGCCAACGTCCTGACTTTC
. | TRBJ1-1 | . | TRBV4-3 | CASSQGQLNTEAFF | TGCGCCAGCAGCCAAGGGCAGCTGAACACTGAAGCTTTCTTT
. | TRBJ2-7 | . | TRBV5-1 | CASSGGDRTQEQYF | TGCGCCAGCAGCGGCGGAGACAGAACTCAAGAGCAGTACTTC
. | TRBJ1-1 | . | TRBV10-3 | CAISEGAGGAFF | TGTGCCATCAGTGAGGGGGCCGGCGGAGCTTTCTTT
. | TRBJ2-3 | TRBD1 | TRBV5-1 | CASSLDGTGGSTDTQYF | TGCGCCAGCAGCTTGGATGGGACAGGGGGAAGCACAGATACGCAGTATTTT
. | TRBJ1-2 | . | TRBV28 | CASSPLRGGRGYTF | TGTGCCAGCAGTCCCCTCCGGGGGGGGAGAGGCTACACCTTC
. | TRBJ1-1 | . | TRBV13 | CASSLGGTGENTEAFF | TGTGCCAGCAGCTTAGGGGGGACTGGAGAGAACACTGAAGCTTTCTTT
. | TRBJ2-4 | . | TRBV6-1 | CASSGAGLAKNIQYF | TGTGCCAGCAGTGGTGCAGGGCTAGCCAAAAACATTCAGTACTTC
. | TRBJ2-7 | . | TRBV27 | CASSLGGKVNEQYF | TGTGCCAGCAGTTTAGGGGGTAAGGTTAACGAGCAGTACTTC
. | TRBJ2-4 | . | TRBV4-2 | CASSLLTGNLAKNIQYF | TGTGCCAGCAGCCTCCTCACAGGGAACTTAGCCAAAAACATTCAGTACTTC
. | TRBJ2-3 | TRBD1 | TRBV30 | CAWATGSHTDTQYF | TGTGCCTGGGCGACAGGGAGTCATACAGATACGCAGTATTTT
. | TRBJ2-5 | . | TRBV12-5 | CASGLRRTRRETQYF | TGTGCTAGTGGTTTGAGGAGGACGAGGCGAGAGACCCAGTACTTC
. | TRBJ2-3 | TRBD1 | TRBV28 | CASSSRGRKEHTQYF | TGTGCCAGCAGTTCGAGGGGGCGCAAAGAACATACGCAGTATTTT
. | TRBJ2-6 | . | TRBV15 | CATSPRGTGANVLTF | TGTGCCACCAGCCCTCGTGGGACTGGGGCCAACGTCCTGACTTTC
. | TRBJ2-2 | . | TRBV10-1 | CASSEPNRAISNTGELFF | TGCGCCAGCAGTGAGCCAAACAGGGCGATCTCCAACACCGGGGAGCTGTTTTTT
. | TRBJ2-2 | . | TRBV10-2 | CASSEGENTGELFF | TGCGCCAGCAGTGAAGGGGAGAACACCGGGGAGCTGTTTTTT
. | TRBJ1-2 | . | TRBV4-1 | CASSQRLGAGKGYTF | TGCGCCAGCAGCCAACGACTCGGGGCCGGTAAGGGCTACACCTTC
once | TRBJ2-3 | TRBD2 | TRBV5-4 | CASSARGLAGGRSTDTQYF | TGTGCCAGCAGCGCCCGGGGACTAGCGGGGGGCAGGAGCACAGATACGCAGTATTTT